Listed below are T cell receptor beta chains from one sample, sequenced in a study of neurological immune-mediated disorders. TCRdb independently ran MiXCR on the 5' RACE reads; one entry per CDR3 protein. The sample has more than 95,000 distinct CDR3 sequences, approximately 11% seen once. The sequenced sample consisted of PBMCs. The receptors originated from a female donor with HTLV-1-associated myelopathy (HAM/TSP). Each CDR3 is given with its conserved first and last residue. A D gene is named only where the DNA matches it firmly. The size entry is marked missing in some rows and otherwise reads once, few, many or a size class.

V gene	D gene	CDR3 length	J gene	clone size	CDR3 DNA	CDR3 protein
TRBV18	-	13	TRBJ2-3	many	TGCGCCAGCAGCCCGGACCTCACAGATACGCAGTATTTT	CASSPDLTDTQYF
TRBV3-1	-	14	TRBJ2-1	many	TGTGCCAGCAGCCTTCACAGGGTTCTGGATGAGCAGTTCTTC	CASSLHRVLDEQFF
TRBV12-3/TRBV12-4	-	14	TRBJ2-2	many	TGTGCCAGCAGTTTACTCCGGCTCGCCGGGGAGCTGTTTTTT	CASSLLRLAGELFF
TRBV4-1	TRBD2	16	TRBJ2-3	many	TGCGCCAGCAGCCAAGAATCGAGCGGGGCTACAGATACGCAGTATTTT	CASSQESSGATDTQYF
TRBV5-8	-	13	TRBJ2-1	-	TGTGCCAGCAGCTTGGAGGTGGGGATTGAGCAGTTCTTC	CASSLEVGIEQFF
TRBV7-7	-	13	TRBJ2-2	-	TGTGCCAGCACCCCGTGGGGGGCCGGGGAGCTGTTTTTT	CASTPWGAGELFF
TRBV6-5	-	13	TRBJ2-1	many	TGTGCCAGCAGTTACTCGAGGGATAATGAGCAGTTCTTC	CASSYSRDNEQFF
TRBV7-2	TRBD2	17	TRBJ2-5	medium-sized	TGTGCCAGCAGCTCCGTATCAGCGGGGGCGCGGGGGGAGACCCAGTACTTC	CASSSVSAGARGETQYF
TRBV5-1	TRBD2	11	TRBJ2-3	-	TGCGCCAGCATTAGCGGGGATACGCAGTATTTT	CASISGDTQYF
TRBV20-1	-	13	TRBJ2-2	many	TGCAGTGCTAGGCCCAGGGGAGCCGGGGAGCTGTTTTTT	CSARPRGAGELFF
TRBV20-1	TRBD2	14	TRBJ2-7	few	TGCAGTGCTAGGGGACTAGCGGGGGGGCACGAGCAGTACTTC	CSARGLAGGHEQYF
TRBV5-1	-	18	TRBJ2-2	many	TGCGCCAGCAGCTTGGAGGTCAGATCTTGGTCGAACACCGGGGAGCTGTTTTTT	CASSLEVRSWSNTGELFF
TRBV20-1	-	15	TRBJ2-3	many	TGCAGTGCTACCCGTTTTCAGGGGCAGGCAGATACGCAGTATTTT	CSATRFQGQADTQYF
TRBV10-3	TRBD2	17	TRBJ2-3	-	TGTGCCATCAGTGAGTTTGGCGTAGCGGGGGAGCCAGATACGCAGTATTTT	CAISEFGVAGEPDTQYF
TRBV2	TRBD1	15	TRBJ2-7	many	TGTGCCAGCAGTGAAAGGGCAGGGGGACAAGACGAGCAGTACTTC	CASSERAGGQDEQYF
TRBV20-1	TRBD2	15	TRBJ2-1	many	TGCAGTGCTAGCTGGTACGGGACTAGAAGCGGCGAGCAGTTCTTC	CSASWYGTRSGEQFF
TRBV5-1	-	15	TRBJ2-5	many	TGCGCCAGCAGCCTCGGACAGACCTTTCAAGAGACCCAGTACTTC	CASSLGQTFQETQYF
TRBV20-1	TRBD2	14	TRBJ2-5	-	TGCAGTGCTAGAGAGTCCCAGGGCGGGGGGACCCAGTACTTC	CSARESQGGGTQYF
TRBV5-1	TRBD1	15	TRBJ2-5	-	TGCGCCAGCAGCCAGATTGGGACAGGGGAGGAGACCCAGTACTTC	CASSQIGTGEETQYF
TRBV5-1	-	16	TRBJ2-3	many	TGCGCCAGCAGCTGGATGGGACGGACGAAAGGAGATACGCAGTATTTT	CASSWMGRTKGDTQYF
TRBV6-5	TRBD2	15	TRBJ2-3	few	TGTGCCAGCAGGGATACAGCGGGGGGAGGTGATACGCAGTATTTT	CASRDTAGGGDTQYF
TRBV20-1	TRBD1	15	TRBJ2-2	many	TGCAGTGCTAGTCAGCTAGGGGGCCAGGTCGGGGAGCTGTTTTTT	CSASQLGGQVGELFF
TRBV5-1	TRBD1	16	TRBJ1-6	many	TGCGCCAGCAGCTCGGAGCCGGACAGGCAAAGGTCACCCCTCCACTTT	CASSSEPDRQRSPLHF
TRBV5-1	-	14	TRBJ2-5	many	TGCGCCAGCAGCTTGGCCGTGGGAAGGGAGACCCAGTACTTC	CASSLAVGRETQYF
TRBV5-1	TRBD2	14	TRBJ2-1	many	TGCGCCAGCAGCCCGGGGACTAGCGGGGATACTGTGTTCTTC	CASSPGTSGDTVFF
TRBV5-6	-	14	TRBJ1-1	many	TGTGCCAGCATAGGGACCGGGACGAACACTGAAGCTTTCTTT	CASIGTGTNTEAFF
TRBV5-1	-	15	TRBJ1-1	many	TGCGCCAGCAGCTTGACCGGGACGATGAACACTGAAGCTTTCTTT	CASSLTGTMNTEAFF
TRBV5-1	TRBD2	15	TRBJ2-7	many	TGCGCCAGCAGCTCTTATGGGGGGGAATCCTACGAGCAGTACTTC	CASSSYGGESYEQYF
TRBV10-3	-	14	TRBJ2-3	-	TGTGCCATCAGGACAGAATCTAGCACAGATACGCAGTATTTT	CAIRTESSTDTQYF
TRBV24-1	-	14	TRBJ2-5	many	TGTGCCACCAGTGATACTAGCAGCGGGGAGACCCAGTACTTC	CATSDTSSGETQYF
TRBV2	TRBD1	15	TRBJ2-3	few	TGTGCCAGCAGTTCGGGACAGGGTCGGGCGGATACGCAGTATTTT	CASSSGQGRADTQYF
TRBV7-3	-	14	TRBJ1-6	many	TGTGCCAGCGCCACCGGGACGGATAATTCACCCCTCCACTTT	CASATGTDNSPLHF
TRBV25-1	-	12	TRBJ1-2	many	TGTGCCAGCAGCGCCGGGACCCATGGCTACACCTTC	CASSAGTHGYTF
TRBV20-1	-	14	TRBJ2-3	few	TGCAGTGCGATCCTCGGGGGTACGACAGATACGCAGTATTTT	CSAILGGTTDTQYF
TRBV6-2/TRBV6-3	TRBD1	14	TRBJ2-3	many	TGTGCCAGCAGTTCGACAGGGGAATCAGATACGCAGTATTTT	CASSSTGESDTQYF
TRBV4-1	-	15	TRBJ2-7	-	TGCGCCAGCAGCCAAGATGAAACCGGGCATGGGAGACGGTACTTC	CASSQDETGHGRRYF